This T cell receptor (beta chain) was observed in a study of T cell responses to AZD1222 COVID-19 vaccine. Assay used: immunoSEQ multiplex PCR; TCRdb lists only in-frame clones, some missing. The sample lists some 140,000 clones; about 90% were seen once. The study, taken as a whole, reports: Most donors were white British, females outnumbered males, and clonal diversity was possibly underestimated. Baseline testing showed seropositivity in only 6 or 7 AZD1222 recipients.

A note on this clone: Its antigen is undetermined.

This CDR3 is built from 14 residues. After removal of 6 bases from V and 1 base from J, the junction contained 4 bases not matched to a gene. Germline CDR1 and CDR2: MNHEY and SVGAGI. The rearrangement uses TRBV6-5 and TRBJ1-1; 8 bases are shared with TRBD1. The sequence derives from an adult in good health. This specimen consisted of peripheral blood, obtained on day 0 of AZD1222 vaccination. The CDR3 DNA reads TGTGCCAGCAGACTGGGACAGGCGAACACTGAAGCTTTCTTT. Encoded protein: CASRLGQANTEAFF.